Here is one T cell receptor beta chain with its context. During active infection, Seattle patients enrolled and were then monitored through disease. These data belong to a study of blood T cell repertoires in COVID-19. Background on the study: From T cells, B-cell-depleted T cells, or PBMCs came the material, which was cDNA or gDNA.

Per the germline V gene, CDR1 is MDHEN and CDR2 is SYDVKM. This CDR3 is built from 14 residues. V was pared by 9 bases and J by 2 bases, with 16 bases between. Generated by immunoSEQ multiplex PCR, the TCRdb table keeps only in-frame clones and is missing some. Altogether fewer than 45,000 clones are present, around 84% being singletons, with the ten largest covering 1.5% to 2%. The chain employs TRBV28 and TRBJ1-2, with a possible D match to TRBD1 (6 bases). The source material was peripheral blood. This sequence was found in a man in his fifties or sixties with COVID-19, enrolled during active disease. The CDR3 reads CASSQGRNNYGYTF. CDR3 bases: TGTGCCAGTTCCCAGGGGCGAAACAACTATGGCTACACCTTC.